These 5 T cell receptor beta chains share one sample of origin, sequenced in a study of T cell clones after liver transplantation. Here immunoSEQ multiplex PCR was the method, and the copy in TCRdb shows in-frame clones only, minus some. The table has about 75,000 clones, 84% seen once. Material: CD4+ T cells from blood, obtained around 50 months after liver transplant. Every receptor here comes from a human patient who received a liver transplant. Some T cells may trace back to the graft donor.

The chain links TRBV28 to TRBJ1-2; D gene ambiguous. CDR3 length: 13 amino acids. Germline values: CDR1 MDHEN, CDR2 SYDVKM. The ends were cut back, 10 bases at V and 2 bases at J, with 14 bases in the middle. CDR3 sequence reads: CAISRGDNYGYTF. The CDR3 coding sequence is TGTGCCATCTCCCGGGGAGACAACTATGGCTACACCTTC.

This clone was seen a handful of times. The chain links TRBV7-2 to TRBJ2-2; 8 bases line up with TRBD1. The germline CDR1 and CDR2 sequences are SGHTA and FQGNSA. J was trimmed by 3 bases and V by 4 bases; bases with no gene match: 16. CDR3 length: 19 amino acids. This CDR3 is CASSSRRYQGAVDTGELFF. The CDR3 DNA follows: TGTGCCAGCAGCTCGCGCCGGTACCAGGGGGCGGTGGACACCGGGGAGCTGTTTTTT. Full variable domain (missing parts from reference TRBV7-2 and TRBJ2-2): GAGVSQSPSNKVTEKGKDVELRCDPISGHTALYWYRQSLGQGLEFLIYFQGNSAPDKSGLPSDRFSAERTGGSVSTLTIQRTQQEDSAVYLCASSSRRYQGAVDTGELFFGEGSRLTVL.

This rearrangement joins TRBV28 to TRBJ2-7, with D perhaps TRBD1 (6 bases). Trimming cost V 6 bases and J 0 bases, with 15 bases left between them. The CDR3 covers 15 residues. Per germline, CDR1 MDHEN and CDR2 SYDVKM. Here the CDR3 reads CASRPRRGSSYEQYF. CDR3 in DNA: TGTGCCAGCAGACCAAGAAGGGGGAGCTCCTACGAGCAGTACTTC.

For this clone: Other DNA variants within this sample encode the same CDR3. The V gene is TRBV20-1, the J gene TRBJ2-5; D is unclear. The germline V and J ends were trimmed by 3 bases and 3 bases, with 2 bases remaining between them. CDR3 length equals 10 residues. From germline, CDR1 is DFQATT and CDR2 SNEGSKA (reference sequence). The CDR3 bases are TGCAGTGCTAGGGAAGAGACCCAGTACTTC. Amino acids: CSAREETQYF.

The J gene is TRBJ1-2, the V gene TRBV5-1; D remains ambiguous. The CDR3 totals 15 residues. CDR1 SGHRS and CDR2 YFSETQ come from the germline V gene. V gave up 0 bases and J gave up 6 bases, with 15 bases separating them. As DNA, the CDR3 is TGCGCCAGCAGCTTGGGTACCGGAGAGGCCCATGGCTACACCTTC. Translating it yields CASSLGTGEAHGYTF.